The 32 T cell receptor beta chains below all came from one sample that was sequenced in a study of blood T cell repertoires in COVID-19. Produced via immunoSEQ multiplex PCR; TCRdb's table is partial and in-frame only. The sample has 60,000 to 70,000 clones, about 86% seen once; the top ten hold 1.4%. The sample comprised peripheral blood. These receptors were obtained from a woman aged 55-69 years with acute or convalescent COVID-19.

The J gene is TRBJ1-5, the V gene TRBV7-2, with D possibly matching TRBD1 (5 bases). Trimming removed 2 bases from V and 3 bases from J, with 11 bases in between. CDR1 SGHTA and CDR2 FQGNSA come from the germline V gene. The CDR3 is 15 amino acids. CDR3 sequence (DNA): TGTGCCAGCAGCTTAACGTGGGGCAACAATCAGCCCCAGCATTTT. This translates into CASSLTWGNNQPQHF.

This clone was detected only a few times. The same CDR3 arises from other DNA sequences in this sample as well. The chain has TRBV2 and TRBJ2-7; D possibly corresponds to TRBD1 (7 bases). The CDR3 has 14 residues. The germline gives CDR1 SNHLY, CDR2 FYNNEI. The V end was cut by 2 bases, the J end by 2 bases, with 10 bases between. CDR3 DNA sequence: TGTGCCAGCAGTGAACAGGGGGAGGCCTACGAGCAGTACTTC. Protein sequence: CASSEQGEAYEQYF.

This clone was found once. The rearrangement joins TRBV2 to TRBJ1-4; 9 positions agree with TRBD1. Germline V gene lookup returns CDR1 SNHLY and CDR2 FYNNEI. The CDR3 runs 15 residues. V shed 8 bases, J shed 2 bases, and the junction held 6 bases outside the gene matches. CDR3 coding DNA: TGTGCCAGCCGGGACAGGGCTTCGACTAATGAAAAACTGTTTTTT. Translation: CASRDRASTNEKLFF. Full variable domain (rest looked up from reference TRBV2 and TRBJ1-4): EPEVTQTPSHQVTQMGQEVILRCVPISNHLYFYWYRQILGQKVEFLVSFYNNEISEKSEIFDDQFSVERPDGSNFTLKIRSTKLEDSAMYFCASRDRASTNEKLFFGSGTQLSVL.

In DNA form, the CDR3 reads TGTGCCAGCAGCCAAGGATCCGGGGATGGCTACACCTTC. It yields the protein CASSQGSGDGYTF. V and J are TRBV3-1 (or the pseudogene TRBV3-2) and TRBJ1-2, with unresolved D. Trimming removed 1 base from V and 6 bases from J, with 9 bases in between. CDR3 length equals 13 residues. Germline V gene data show CDR1 as LGHDT and CDR2 as YNNKEL (reference sequence).

J is TRBJ2-7 and V is TRBV11-2; D is possibly TRBD2 (6 bases). Germline V gives CDR1 SGHAT, CDR2 FQNNGV. Trimming cost V 2 bases and J 4 bases, with 15 bases left between them. The CDR3 loop spans 15 amino acids. The CDR3 DNA sequence: TGTGCCAGCAGCTTATCGGCGGGACCACAATACGAGCAGTACTTC. Translating gives CASSLSAGPQYEQYF.

The V and J genes are TRBV6-6 and TRBJ2-1; 12 positions agree with TRBD2. There are 15 residues in the CDR3. Trimming removed 1 base from V and 14 bases from J; junction bases left unmatched: 9. CDR1 MNHNY and CDR2 SVGAGI come from the germline V gene (reference sequence). In DNA form, the CDR3 reads TGTGCCAGCAGTTACTTGACTAGCGGGGGCTCACTGGAGTTCTTC. Translated, it gives CASSYLTSGGSLEFF.

The rearrangement uses TRBV19 and TRBJ1-6; 7 bases agree with TRBD1. Germline CDR1 is LNHDA and CDR2 is SQIVND (reference sequence). V dropped 5 bases and J dropped 7; count of bases not matched to a gene: 8. The CDR3 has 15 amino acids. In DNA form, the CDR3 reads TGTGCCAGTAGTTTCACGGGACAGCCGAATTCACCCCTCCACTTT. This sequence encodes CASSFTGQPNSPLHF.

The chain has TRBV7-6 and TRBJ1-4; D perhaps matches TRBD1 (6 bases). With 5 bases removed from V and 7 bases from J, the gap between germline ends came to 17 bases. The germline CDR1 and CDR2 sequences are SGHVS and FNYEAQ. The CDR3 spans 15 residues. The CDR3 here is CASSRVGTLGEKLFF. CDR3 sequence (DNA): TGTGCCAGCAGCCGGGTCGGGACATTGGGTGAAAAACTGTTTTTT.

CDR3 residues: CASSEPQGYGYTF. The DNA for the CDR3 is TGTGCCAGCAGTGAACCCCAGGGCTATGGCTACACCTTC. The chain carries TRBV25-1 and TRBJ1-2; D is perhaps TRBD1 (5 bases). This CDR3 comprises 13 residues. The V and J ends lost 2 bases and 4 bases respectively, with 8 bases between them. The germline V gene has CDR1 MGHDK and CDR2 SYGVNS.

The rearrangement joins TRBV5-1 to TRBJ2-1; D is possibly TRBD2 (5 bases). Trimming pared 2 bases from V and 0 bases from J, leaving 9 bases between. The CDR3 is made up of 15 amino acids. CDR1 is SGHRS, CDR2 YFSETQ, per germline. The CDR3 protein is CASSFIGSSYNEQFF. CDR3 DNA: TGCGCCAGCAGCTTCATAGGGAGCTCCTACAATGAGCAGTTCTTC.

The genes are TRBV3-1 (or the pseudogene TRBV3-2) and TRBJ2-5; D not resolved. Germline-derived CDR1 and CDR2 are LGHDT and YNNKEL (reference sequence). Trimming stripped 4 bases from V and 2 bases from J, with 8 bases between. This CDR3 has 13 residues. CDR3 DNA sequence: TGTGCCAGCAGCCCTCCAGATCAAGAGACCCAGTACTTC. As protein: CASSPPDQETQYF.

The chain joins TRBV19 to TRBJ2-2; 8 bases are shared with TRBD1. Unmatched junction bases numbered 12, after V lost 9 bases and J lost 6 bases. This CDR3 is built from 15 residues. Germline V gene sequence: CDR1 LNHDA, CDR2 SQIVND (reference sequence). CDR3 in amino acids: CASKPGTGWSGELFF. The CDR3 DNA sequence: TGTGCCAGCAAGCCGGGGACAGGTTGGTCCGGGGAGCTGTTTTTT. The full variable domain, in which reference TRBV19 and TRBJ2-2 provide the parts outside the CDR3, is DGGITQSPKYLFRKEGQNVTLSCEQNLNHDAMYWYRQDPGQGLRLIYYSQIVNDFQKGDIAEGYSVSREKKESFPLTVTSAQKNPTAFYLCASKPGTGWSGELFFGEGSRLTVL.

The chain has TRBV24-1 and TRBJ2-5, with 8 bases that match TRBD1. This CDR3 region has 15 residues. Germline V gene sequence: CDR1 KGHDR, CDR2 SFDVKD. V was clipped by 3 bases and J by 2 bases; unmatched bases: 4. As DNA, the CDR3 is TGTGCCACCAGTGATACTACAGGGGGGCAAGAGACCCAGTACTTC. Protein sequence: CATSDTTGGQETQYF.

The rearrangement joins TRBV7-2 to TRBJ2-5; D possibly corresponds to TRBD2 (6 bases). Germline V lookup: CDR1 SGHTA, CDR2 FQGNSA. V lost 4 bases, J lost 7 bases, and 25 bases lay in between. There are 17 residues in the CDR3. The CDR3 sequence is CASSSSGLGGRRGTQYF. DNA for the CDR3: TGTGCCAGCAGCTCCTCGGGGTTGGGAGGCCGGAGGGGGACCCAGTACTTC.

About this clone itself: A junction boundary mismatches the germline segment, possibly from a read error. The gene calls are TRBV28 and TRBJ1-1; 8 bases map to TRBD1. CDR1 and CDR2 from the germline V gene are MDHEN and SYDVKM. The CDR3 has 13 amino acids. CDR3 loop: CAGRGPGNTEAFF. The CDR3 nucleotides read TGTGCCGGCAGGGGGCCGGGGAACACTGAAGCTTTCTTT.

The genes are TRBV29-1 and TRBJ1-2, with TRBD1 matching 9 bases. The CDR3 is 13 residues long. V lost 6 bases and J lost 7; bases outside the gene matches: 9. Germline V gene sequence: CDR1 SQVTM, CDR2 ANQGSEA. This chain's CDR3 is CSVRDRVNSGYTF. Written as DNA, the CDR3 is TGCAGCGTGAGGGACAGGGTTAATTCTGGCTACACCTTC.

This chain connects TRBV3-1 (or the pseudogene TRBV3-2) to TRBJ1-2; possible D gene TRBD1, 6 bases. Germline assignment: CDR1 LGHDT and CDR2 YNNKEL (reference sequence). Trimming cost V 0 bases and J 4 bases, with 12 bases left between them. The CDR3 consists of 15 residues. DNA of the CDR3: TGTGCCAGCAGCCAAGAGGGCACAGGGAGCTATGGCTACACCTTC. Its translation: CASSQEGTGSYGYTF.

The chain uses TRBV30 and TRBJ2-6, with no clear D. The germline CDR1 and CDR2 sequences are GTSNPN and SVGIG (reference sequence). Trimming removed 0 bases from V and 0 bases from J, with 12 bases in between. CDR3 length: 17 residues. In nucleotides, the CDR3 is TGTGCCTGGAGTGTACGCTATAGTATCTCTGGGGCCAACGTCCTGACTTTC. Encoded protein: CAWSVRYSISGANVLTF.

The chain employs TRBV30 and TRBJ2-4, with TRBD2 identical over 10 bases. Germline V CDR1 and CDR2: GTSNPN, SVGIG (reference sequence). The CDR3 covers 17 residues. V gave up 3 bases and J gave up 2 bases; unmatched junction bases: 10. The CDR3 is CAWRVSGRFGTKNIQYF. The DNA of the CDR3 is TGTGCCTGGAGGGTTAGCGGGAGGTTTGGGACCAAAAACATTCAGTACTTC.

This clone was picked up a small number of times. This chain uses TRBV7-3 with TRBJ2-1; D is perhaps TRBD2 (6 bases). The CDR3 runs to 12 residues. V lost 1 base and J lost 9, with 7 bases in between. Germline CDR1 and CDR2: SGHTA and FQGTGA. The CDR3 region has the DNA TGTGCCAGCAGCTTAAAGGGAGGTGAGCAGTTCTTC. The encoded protein is CASSLKGGEQFF.

The V call is TRBV30, the J call TRBJ2-3; possible D gene TRBD2, 5 bases. This CDR3 has 13 residues. Trimming removed 7 bases from V and 5 bases from J, with 16 bases in between. The germline V gene encodes CDR1 GTSNPN and CDR2 SVGIG (reference sequence). The CDR3: CALEKRYRDTQYF. In DNA, the CDR3 is TGTGCCTTGGAAAAGCGGTACCGAGATACGCAGTATTTT.

The rearrangement joins TRBV11-1 to TRBJ1-1; 11 nucleotides align to TRBD1. Germline CDR1 SGHAT, CDR2 FQDESV (reference sequence). The CDR3 covers 14 residues. The ends lost 5 bases at V and 4 bases at J; junction bases unmatched: 3. CDR3 DNA sequence: TGTGCCAGCAGCCCCGGACAGGGGGCCACTGAAGCTTTCTTT. Protein sequence: CASSPGQGATEAFF. The full variable domain, its missing parts supplied by reference TRBV11-1 and TRBJ1-1, is EAEVAQSPRYKITEKSQAVAFWCDPISGHATLYWYRQILGQGPELLVQFQDESVVDDSQLPKDRFSAERLKGVDSTLKIQPAELGDSAMYLCASSPGQGATEAFFGQGTRLTVV.

This CDR3 reads CASSFSGEEQYF. The DNA for the CDR3 is TGTGCCAGCAGCTTTTCAGGGGAAGAGCAGTACTTC. The chain recombines TRBV7-9 with TRBJ2-7, with TRBD1 as a possible D gene (6 bases). Germline loops: CDR1 SEHNR, CDR2 FQNEAQ (reference sequence). The CDR3 consists of 12 residues. Deletions cut 3 bases from V and 7 bases from J, with 10 bases between.

The chain couples TRBV19 to TRBJ1-1, with D possibly being TRBD1 (6 bases). V was shortened by 5 bases and J by 1 base, with 11 bases between the two germline ends. This CDR3 contains 14 residues. Germline loops: CDR1 LNHDA, CDR2 SQIVND (reference sequence). The CDR3 DNA sequence: TGTGCCAGTAGTGAAGACAGGAGGAACACTGAAGCTTTCTTT. It yields the protein CASSEDRRNTEAFF. Combining the CDR3 with reference TRBV19 and TRBJ1-1 gives the whole variable domain DGGITQSPKYLFRKEGQNVTLSCEQNLNHDAMYWYRQDPGQGLRLIYYSQIVNDFQKGDIAEGYSVSREKKESFPLTVTSAQKNPTAFYLCASSEDRRNTEAFFGQGTRLTVV.

The rearrangement joins TRBV9 to TRBJ2-5; 7 bases match TRBD2. The J segment lost 7 bases and the V segment lost 0 bases, leaving 3 bases of the junction unmatched. The V gene's germline CDR1 is SGDLS and CDR2 YYNGEE. This CDR3 has 13 residues. CDR3 coding DNA: TGTGCCAGCAGCGTAGGGTGGGAGGGGACCCAGTACTTC. It is translated as CASSVGWEGTQYF.

The chain carries TRBV27 and TRBJ2-5; D remains unclear. Between the trimmed V and J ends, which lost 5 bases and 5 bases, there was a span of 27 bases. This CDR3 has 18 residues. Germline-derived CDR1 and CDR2 are MNHEY and SMNVEV (reference sequence). The CDR3 DNA follows: TGTGCCAGCAGTCCTGTTCAGCGTTCACCGACCCTCGGGGAGACCCAGTACTTC. This encodes CASSPVQRSPTLGETQYF.

This chain links TRBV29-1 with TRBJ1-4; 8 positions match TRBD1. Per germline, CDR1 SQVTM and CDR2 ANQGSEA. Losses at the gene ends were 4 bases for V and 8 bases for J; bases not matched to a gene: 6. The CDR3 sequence is 13 residues long. CDR3 in amino acids: CSVGGTGVEKLFF. The CDR3, as DNA: TGCAGCGTTGGCGGGACAGGTGTCGAAAAACTGTTTTTT.

The V and J genes are TRBV6-5 and TRBJ2-2, with TRBD2 matching 8 bases. The V gene end was trimmed by 6 bases and the J gene end by 7 bases; junction bases not matched to a gene: 10. The germline gives CDR1 MNHEY, CDR2 SVGAGI. This CDR3 is 15 amino acids long. The CDR3 region has the DNA TGTGCCAGCAGATATGAAGTAGCGGGGAGCGGGGAGCTGTTTTTT. It codes for CASRYEVAGSGELFF.

This rearrangement joins TRBV29-1 to TRBJ1-5; 7 nucleotides agree with TRBD1. V was clipped by 5 bases and J by 4 bases; unmatched bases: 5. This CDR3 region has 13 residues. Germline CDR1 SQVTM, CDR2 ANQGSEA. This chain's CDR3 is CSVKTGRNQPQHF. The CDR3 coding sequence is TGCAGCGTTAAGACAGGGCGAAATCAGCCCCAGCATTTT.

The rearrangement joins TRBV4-1 to TRBJ2-5; possibly TRBD2 for D (6 bases). V gave up 1 base and J gave up 3 bases, with 12 bases separating them. From germline, CDR1 is MGHRA and CDR2 YSYEKL. This CDR3 is 15 amino acids long. The CDR3 protein is CASSQVSGLEETQYF. As DNA, the CDR3 is TGCGCCAGCAGCCAAGTGTCGGGACTGGAAGAGACCCAGTACTTC.

The sample holds one count of this clone. The chain employs TRBV28 and TRBJ1-2, with D maybe TRBD1 (5 bases). Germline values: CDR1 MDHEN, CDR2 SYDVKM. The CDR3 has 18 amino acids. The ends were cut back, 6 bases at V and 2 bases at J, with 25 bases in the middle. This CDR3 reads CASRLNPGRQGTNYGYTF. The CDR3, as DNA: TGTGCCAGCAGATTAAATCCCGGGCGGCAGGGTACAAACTATGGCTACACCTTC.

The chain combines TRBV3-1 (or the pseudogene TRBV3-2) with TRBJ1-1, with a tentative D call TRBD1 (5 bases). The V gene's germline CDR1 is LGHDT and CDR2 YNNKEL (reference sequence). Trimming shortened V by 1 base and J by 2 bases, and 11 bases separated the two germline ends. This CDR3 contains 15 residues. Written as DNA, the CDR3 is TGTGCCAGCAGCCAAGGCGGGACGGTTAACACTGAAGCTTTCTTT. Its protein is CASSQGGTVNTEAFF.